A selection of T cell receptor beta chains follows, all from one sample in a study of post-analysis software for immune sequencing data. In TCRdb, the PCR reads were re-called with MiXCR into one record per CDR3 protein. The sample includes about 620,000 distinct CDR3 sequences, around 44% of them seen just once. The sample consisted of blood. Receptors were obtained from a girl aged 5-17 years with multiple sclerosis. Each CDR3 is given with its conserved first and last residue. A D gene is named only where the DNA matches it firmly. Expanded clones are given a class, and other clones once, few, many or no size at all.

len: 15
j_gene: TRBJ1-1
abundance: .
d_gene: .
v_gene: TRBV19
CDR3nt: TGTGCCAGTAGTATAGACCTTGGGAGCTACACTGAAGCTTTCTTT
CDR3aa: CASSIDLGSYTEAFF

len: 15
j_gene: TRBJ2-1
abundance: .
d_gene: TRBD2
v_gene: TRBV19
CDR3nt: TGTGCCAGTAGCTTTAGCGGGAGAGGGGACAATGAGCAGTTCTTC
CDR3aa: CASSFSGRGDNEQFF

len: 16
j_gene: TRBJ2-6
abundance: .
d_gene: .
v_gene: TRBV12-3/TRBV12-4
CDR3nt: TGTGCCAGCAGCGACTGGCGGACCTCTGGGGCCAACGTCCTGACTTTC
CDR3aa: CASSDWRTSGANVLTF

len: 16
j_gene: TRBJ2-7
abundance: .
d_gene: TRBD1
v_gene: TRBV10-3
CDR3nt: TGTGCCATCAGTGAGTCGGGGGGACAGGGGACAGAGAGTTCGTACTTC
CDR3aa: CAISESGGQGTESSYF

len: 15
j_gene: TRBJ2-2
abundance: .
d_gene: .
v_gene: TRBV5-1
CDR3nt: TGCGCCAGCAGCTTGGATGGCAGAACCACCGGGGAGCTGTTTTTT
CDR3aa: CASSLDGRTTGELFF

len: 17
j_gene: TRBJ2-1
abundance: few
d_gene: .
v_gene: TRBV7-9
CDR3nt: TGTGCCAGCAGCTCTCCACCCGGAGCGCCCTCCTACAATGAGCAGTTCTTC
CDR3aa: CASSSPPGAPSYNEQFF

len: 17
j_gene: TRBJ2-5
abundance: .
d_gene: .
v_gene: TRBV7-6
CDR3nt: TGTGCCAGCAGCTCCCCCCCAGCCGGGACGGACCAAGAGACCCAGTACTTC
CDR3aa: CASSSPPAGTDQETQYF

len: 14
j_gene: TRBJ2-1
abundance: .
d_gene: .
v_gene: TRBV2
CDR3nt: TGTGCCAGCAGTGGGGGGCGGAGGAACAATGAGCAGTTCTTC
CDR3aa: CASSGGRRNNEQFF

len: 17
j_gene: TRBJ1-6
abundance: .
d_gene: TRBD1
v_gene: TRBV4-1
CDR3nt: TGCGCCAGCAGTGTCGGGACAGCTTACCGATTGAATTCACCCCTCCACTTT
CDR3aa: CASSVGTAYRLNSPLHF

len: 17
j_gene: TRBJ2-7
abundance: .
d_gene: TRBD1
v_gene: TRBV4-1
CDR3nt: TGCGCCAGCAGCCAAATCCTGGGAGGACAGGGAGAATACGAGCAGTACTTC
CDR3aa: CASSQILGGQGEYEQYF

len: 17
j_gene: TRBJ2-1
abundance: .
d_gene: TRBD2
v_gene: TRBV12-3/TRBV12-4
CDR3nt: TGTGCCAGCAGTTTTGGGGGGACTAACGGAACCTACAATGAGCAGTTCTTC
CDR3aa: CASSFGGTNGTYNEQFF

len: 14
j_gene: TRBJ2-1
abundance: .
d_gene: TRBD1
v_gene: TRBV9
CDR3nt: TGTGCCAGCAGCTTCGGGACAGGGAACAATGAGCAGTTCTTC
CDR3aa: CASSFGTGNNEQFF

len: 13
j_gene: TRBJ1-5
abundance: once
d_gene: .
v_gene: TRBV6-6
CDR3nt: TGTGCCAGCAGGATGGACCTTAGCCAGCCCCAGCATTTT
CDR3aa: CASRMDLSQPQHF

len: 15
j_gene: TRBJ2-5
abundance: .
d_gene: .
v_gene: TRBV5-1
CDR3nt: TGCGCCAGCAGCTTGAAGGGGTCCTCCTACAATGAGCAGTACTTC
CDR3aa: CASSLKGSSYNEQYF

len: 16
j_gene: TRBJ1-1
abundance: .
d_gene: TRBD1
v_gene: TRBV5-1
CDR3nt: TGCGCCAGCAGCTTGGAGACAGGGGCTTGGAACACTGAAGCTTTCTTT
CDR3aa: CASSLETGAWNTEAFF

len: 14
j_gene: TRBJ2-5
abundance: .
d_gene: .
v_gene: TRBV6-5
CDR3nt: TGTGCCAGCAGTTGCTCGGGTGGGTCTCAGACCCAGTACTTC
CDR3aa: CASSCSGGSQTQYF

len: 15
j_gene: TRBJ2-5
abundance: .
d_gene: .
v_gene: TRBV4-1
CDR3nt: TGCGCCAGCAGCCAGGGTCCTGGGGAGCAAGAGACCCAGTACTTC
CDR3aa: CASSQGPGEQETQYF

len: 14
j_gene: TRBJ2-1
abundance: few
d_gene: .
v_gene: TRBV6-6
CDR3nt: TGTGCCAGCAAACCGCTGCAGACCTACAATGAGCAGTTCTTC
CDR3aa: CASKPLQTYNEQFF

len: 15
j_gene: TRBJ1-5
abundance: .
d_gene: .
v_gene: TRBV10-3
CDR3nt: TGTGCCATCAGTGGAACTCAGAGGGGGGGCCAGCCCCAGCATTTT
CDR3aa: CAISGTQRGGQPQHF

len: 13
j_gene: TRBJ1-1
abundance: .
d_gene: .
v_gene: TRBV20-1
CDR3nt: TGCAGTGCTCAGACAGGCTGGGGGACTGAAGCTTTCTTT
CDR3aa: CSAQTGWGTEAFF

len: 13
j_gene: TRBJ2-2
abundance: .
d_gene: .
v_gene: TRBV10-3
CDR3nt: TGTGCCATCAGTGAGGGGTTGACCGGGGAGCTGTTTTTT
CDR3aa: CAISEGLTGELFF

len: 12
j_gene: TRBJ2-1
abundance: few
d_gene: .
v_gene: TRBV10-3
CDR3nt: TGTGCCATCAGTGAGGTAAAGGGTGAGCAGTTCTTC
CDR3aa: CAISEVKGEQFF

len: 11
j_gene: TRBJ1-1
abundance: once
d_gene: .
v_gene: TRBV6-5
CDR3nt: TGTGCCAGCAGCTATAGGCGTGAAGCTTTCTTT
CDR3aa: CASSYRREAFF

len: 13
j_gene: TRBJ2-5
abundance: .
d_gene: .
v_gene: TRBV28
CDR3nt: TGTGCCAGCAGTCTACCCCACAGAAAATTATGGTACTTC
CDR3aa: CASSLPHRKLWYF

len: 14
j_gene: TRBJ2-6
abundance: .
d_gene: .
v_gene: TRBV12-3/TRBV12-4
CDR3nt: TGTGCCAGCAGTCCTAACCCTGGGGCCAACGTCCTGACTTTC
CDR3aa: CASSPNPGANVLTF

len: 16
j_gene: TRBJ2-1
abundance: .
d_gene: TRBD2
v_gene: TRBV7-9
CDR3nt: TGTGCCAGCAGCTTCAATACTAGCGGGATGTCCAATGAGCAGTTCTTC
CDR3aa: CASSFNTSGMSNEQFF

len: 13
j_gene: TRBJ1-2
abundance: .
d_gene: .
v_gene: TRBV24-1
CDR3nt: TGTGCCACCAGTGCGGGGGACGAAGATGGCTACACCTTC
CDR3aa: CATSAGDEDGYTF

len: 20
j_gene: TRBJ2-5
abundance: .
d_gene: TRBD1
v_gene: TRBV11-3
CDR3nt: TGTGCCAGCAGCCCATCGGCCGACAGGGGTATTAGGAGTTACCAAGAGACCCAGTACTTC
CDR3aa: CASSPSADRGIRSYQETQYF

len: 13
j_gene: TRBJ1-4
abundance: .
d_gene: .
v_gene: TRBV10-3
CDR3nt: TGTGCCATCAGTGCGGACCTCGTGGAAAAACTGTTTTTT
CDR3aa: CAISADLVEKLFF

len: 15
j_gene: TRBJ1-3
abundance: .
d_gene: .
v_gene: TRBV5-1
CDR3nt: TGCGCCAGCAGCCAGACGGCTTTCTCTGGAAACACCATATATTTT
CDR3aa: CASSQTAFSGNTIYF

len: 14
j_gene: TRBJ2-7
abundance: .
d_gene: TRBD1
v_gene: TRBV20-1
CDR3nt: TGCAGTGCTAGGGGGGACAGGAACACGTACGAGCAGTACTTC
CDR3aa: CSARGDRNTYEQYF

len: 16
j_gene: TRBJ1-2
abundance: .
d_gene: .
v_gene: TRBV24-1
CDR3nt: TGTGCCACCAGTGAGTCTACAGAGCCAGCTAACTATGGCTACACCTTC
CDR3aa: CATSESTEPANYGYTF

len: 15
j_gene: TRBJ2-5
abundance: few
d_gene: .
v_gene: TRBV7-7
CDR3nt: TGTGCTAGCAGCGCTGGACACGTAGTAGGAGAGACCCAGTACTTC
CDR3aa: CASSAGHVVGETQYF

len: 15
j_gene: TRBJ2-7
abundance: few
d_gene: TRBD2
v_gene: TRBV3-1
CDR3nt: TGTGCCAGCAGCCCCACTAGCGGTCATTACTACGAGCAGTACTTC
CDR3aa: CASSPTSGHYYEQYF